This record covers a single T cell receptor (beta chain). The record originates from a study of blood T cell repertoires in COVID-19. Participants spanned ages roughly 18 to 90 years and resided in roughly 26 US areas. The V gene lost 3 bases and the J gene lost 5 bases, with 16 bases spanning the gap. Germline assignment: CDR1 SQVTM and CDR2 ANQGSEA. This CDR3 is 14 amino acids long. Original processing notes: Reference gene primer amplification in the assay estimated nucleated cell counts. Profiled with immunoSEQ multiplex PCR; TCRdb holds only in-frame clones, not every one. Clone size and the V and J calls come from that table; the DNA yielded D and trimming. The sample carries 200,000 to 250,000 clones, roughly 83% recorded once.

Sample: PBMCs or T cells enriched from blood (not recorded which). This chain uses TRBV29-1 with TRBJ2-5, with TRBD1 as a possible D gene (5 bases). The sequence was collected from a woman in her forties with acute COVID-19. The CDR3 nucleotides read TGCAGCGTTGAGCAACCGCCAGCAGGGGAGACCCAGTACTTC. It is translated as CSVEQPPAGETQYF.